This TCR beta chain was sequenced in a study of T cells in localized non-small cell lung cancer. Points from the study as a whole: Overall survival was longer when the density of T cells in the blood was higher. There was higher T cell clonality in uninvolved adjacent lung than in tumor, and it was highest there. Of the top 100 tumor clones, median roughly 60 were in adjacent lung, over 25 among its top 100.

The V gene's germline CDR1 is SQVTM and CDR2 ANQGSEA. The CDR3 covers 13 residues. The V gene lost 3 bases and the J gene lost 0 bases, with 5 bases spanning the gap. Details on this clone: Antigen unknown.

Produced via immunoSEQ multiplex PCR; TCRdb's table is partial and in-frame only. The profile shows around 78,000 clones, around 89% of them singletons. The TCR sequence derives from a woman aged 40-70 years with stage I squamous cell lung carcinoma. V usage is TRBV29-1 and J usage is TRBJ2-2; D not certain. The sample was peripheral blood, taken before any cancer treatment. The CDR3 here is CSVDTTNTGELFF. The CDR3 DNA is TGCAGCGTTGACACTACGAACACCGGGGAGCTGTTTTTT.